The entry below gives a single T cell receptor (beta chain) sequence along with its context. What it binds is not known. The sample originates from a study of T cell responses to AZD1222 COVID-19 vaccine. Assay: immunoSEQ multiplex PCR; the TCRdb copy retains only in-frame clones and omits some. This sample has 200,000 or so clones, with about 94% found just once. CDR1 and CDR2 from the germline V gene are KGHSH and LQKENI. The ends were cut back, 3 bases at V and 3 bases at J, with 14 bases in the middle. The CDR3 covers 15 residues. Findings of the study overall: Spike-specific TCR breadth and depth were elevated following two AZD1222 doses. Clonal diversity was possibly underestimated, and the donors were mostly white British, with more females.

V is TRBV18 and J is TRBJ1-2, with a possible D match to TRBD1 (6 bases). The TCR originated in an adult who received the AZD1222 COVID-19 vaccine. The sample was peripheral blood, taken 28 days after the second AZD1222 dose. The CDR3: CASSPERGPYYGYTF. The CDR3 DNA follows: TGTGCCAGCTCACCGGAACGGGGGCCGTACTATGGCTACACCTTC.